The 27 T cell receptor beta chains presented below share a single source sample, sequenced in a study of shared clonotypes between healthy human individuals. TCRdb keeps only in-frame clones here, not all; method: immunoSEQ multiplex PCR. The repertoire consists of about 1.5 million clones, with approximately 96% occurring once and the leading ten covering approximately 1.1%. The material sequenced was naive CD4+ T cells sorted from blood. Specified subset: CD45RA+ positively selected. The receptor source for this set is a man aged 30 to 45 in good health.

The V gene is TRBV7-6, the J gene TRBJ1-2; D remains unclear. The CDR3 runs 15 residues. V lost 5 bases, J lost 1 base, and 14 bases lay in between. CDR1 SGHVS and CDR2 FNYEAQ come from the germline V gene. The chain's CDR3 is CASSPTHSLNYGYTF. CDR3 nucleotides: TGTGCCAGCAGCCCAACCCACAGCCTTAACTATGGCTACACCTTC.

The chain employs TRBV5-6 and TRBJ2-7; no clear D. Trimming took 4 bases from V and 2 from J, leaving 13 bases between them. CDR1 and CDR2 (germline): SGHDT, YYEEEE. The CDR3 contains 14 residues. Written as DNA, the CDR3 is TGTGCCAGCAGCCCATGGGCGGATACCTACGAGCAGTACTTC. This translates into CASSPWADTYEQYF. Full variable domain (outside the CDR3, taken from reference TRBV5-6 and TRBJ2-7): DAGVTQSPTHLIKTRGQQVTLRCSPKSGHDTVSWYQQALGQGPQFIFQYYEEEERQRGNFPDRFSGHQFPNYSSELNVNALLLGDSALYLCASSPWADTYEQYFGPGTRLTVT.

The genes are TRBV28 and TRBJ2-7; 8 nucleotides match TRBD2. The CDR3 sequence is 16 residues long. Per the germline V gene, CDR1 is MDHEN and CDR2 is SYDVKM. Trimming removed 5 bases from V and 4 bases from J; junction bases left unmatched: 13. The CDR3: CASSSPAREGGYEQYF. In DNA form, the CDR3 reads TGTGCCAGCAGTAGCCCGGCTCGGGAGGGCGGGTACGAGCAGTACTTC.

J is TRBJ2-2 and V is TRBV9; 9 bases agree with TRBD2. This CDR3 has 15 amino acids. V lost 2 bases, J lost 4 bases, and 3 bases stayed unmatched. CDR1 and CDR2 from the germline V gene are SGDLS and YYNGEE. The DNA for the CDR3 is TGTGCCAGCAGCGTTAGCGGGAGACCCACCGGGGAGCTGTTTTTT. Protein: CASSVSGRPTGELFF.

This rearrangement joins TRBV28 to TRBJ2-4; TRBD2 is a possible D gene (5 bases). CDR1 is MDHEN and CDR2 is SYDVKM in the germline V gene. V was shortened by 5 bases and J by 2 bases, with 16 bases between the two germline ends. This CDR3 has 16 residues. CDR3 sequence reads: CASSIPLRGSKNIQYF. The CDR3, as DNA: TGTGCCAGCAGTATTCCACTTAGAGGGTCCAAAAACATTCAGTACTTC.

The CDR3 is CASSPHRVGEQYF. The CDR3 DNA reads TGTGCCAGCAGTCCCCATCGGGTGGGGGAGCAGTACTTC. The gene calls are TRBV27 and TRBJ2-7; D is ambiguous. This CDR3 is built from 13 residues. The V and J ends lost 5 bases and 7 bases respectively, with 15 bases between them. Germline CDR1 and CDR2: MNHEY and SMNVEV (reference sequence).

This chain uses TRBV25-1 with TRBJ2-5; D not certain. The ends were cut back, 2 bases at V and 1 base at J, with 8 bases in the middle. In germline, CDR1 is MGHDK, CDR2 SYGVNS. The CDR3 loop spans 14 amino acids. CDR3 region: CASSELRTQETQYF. As DNA, the CDR3 is TGTGCCAGCAGTGAACTAAGAACCCAAGAGACCCAGTACTTC.

The rearrangement uses TRBV7-2 and TRBJ2-3; 7 bases fit TRBD1. CDR1 is SGHTA, CDR2 FQGNSA, per germline. J lost 4 bases, V lost 5 bases, and 3 bases had no gene match. The CDR3 has 13 residues. The CDR3 nucleotides are TGTGCCAGCAGCCAGACAGGGCCAGATACGCAGTATTTT. Its translation: CASSQTGPDTQYF.

The chain recombines TRBV11-2 with TRBJ2-1; TRBD1 matches at 7 bases. This CDR3 is 14 amino acids long. V gave up 5 bases and J gave up 2 bases; unmatched junction bases: 3. The germline gives CDR1 SGHAT, CDR2 FQNNGV. CDR3: CASSLTGAYNEQFF. The DNA of the CDR3 is TGTGCCAGCAGCCTCACAGGGGCCTACAATGAGCAGTTCTTC. The full variable domain, its missing parts supplied by reference TRBV11-2 and TRBJ2-1, is EAGVAQSPRYKIIEKRQSVAFWCNPISGHATLYWYQQILGQGPKLLIQFQNNGVVDDSQLPKDRFSAERLKGVDSTLKIQPAKLEDSAVYLCASSLTGAYNEQFFGPGTRLTVL.

This clone was found a few times. The chain links TRBV28 to TRBJ1-2, with 7 bases aligning to TRBD1. Germline trimming cut 5 bases from V and 4 bases from J; bases unmatched to any gene: 7. Germline V gene lookup returns CDR1 MDHEN and CDR2 SYDVKM. The CDR3 is 14 residues long. In DNA, the CDR3 is TGTGCCAGCAGTAGGGCCGGGACAGTCTATGGCTACACCTTC. It yields the protein CASSRAGTVYGYTF.

The chain is built from TRBV10-3 and TRBJ2-5, with 8 bases aligning to TRBD2. Unmatched junction bases numbered 10, after V lost 6 bases and J lost 7 bases. The CDR3 length is 14 residues. Germline-derived CDR1 and CDR2 are ENHRY and SYGVKD. CDR3 DNA: TGTGCCATCAGAGCCGGGACCGCGGGGGGGACCCAGTACTTC. Protein product: CAIRAGTAGGTQYF.

V is TRBV7-9 and J is TRBJ1-1, with a weak D call TRBD1 (5 bases). V was shortened by 5 bases and J by 5 bases, with 15 bases between the two germline ends. The CDR3 extends over 14 amino acids. CDR1 SEHNR and CDR2 FQNEAQ come from the germline V gene (reference sequence). The CDR3 here is CASSRGEQRTEAFF. CDR3 DNA: TGTGCCAGCAGCAGAGGGGAACAGCGGACTGAAGCTTTCTTT.

This chain connects TRBV29-1 to TRBJ2-2; D is perhaps TRBD1 (6 bases). The germline CDR1 and CDR2 sequences are SQVTM and ANQGSEA. The CDR3 sequence is 14 residues long. V was shortened by 7 bases and J by 0 bases, with 12 bases between the two germline ends. The CDR3 here is CSGGQLPNTGELFF. CDR3 in DNA: TGCAGCGGAGGACAGCTCCCGAACACCGGGGAGCTGTTTTTT.

Here the CDR3 reads CASSLLQTGTNEKLFF. CDR3 sequence (DNA): TGTGCCAGCAGCTTACTCCAGACAGGGACTAATGAAAAACTGTTTTTT. The chain couples TRBV11-2 to TRBJ1-4, with 7 bases matching TRBD1. From germline, CDR1 is SGHAT and CDR2 FQNNGV. The CDR3 totals 16 residues. The V segment lost 2 bases and the J segment 2 bases; nucleotides outside the gene matches: 5.

This clone was observed once. J is TRBJ1-2 and V is TRBV7-2, with D perhaps matching TRBD1 (6 bases). The ends were cut back, 1 base at V and 5 bases at J, with 23 bases in the middle. The CDR3 is 18 amino acids. Germline V gene data show CDR1 as SGHTA and CDR2 as FQGNSA. The CDR3 DNA reads TGTGCCAGCAGCTTAGAACTCCGGGACATACTCCGGCCGTATGGCTACACCTTC. Its translation is CASSLELRDILRPYGYTF. The variable domain in full, completed from reference TRBV7-2 and TRBJ1-2, reads GAGVSQSPSNKVTEKGKDVELRCDPISGHTALYWYRQSLGQGLEFLIYFQGNSAPDKSGLPSDRFSAERTGGSVSTLTIQRTQQEDSAVYLCASSLELRDILRPYGYTFGSGTRLTVV.

The rearrangement links TRBV11-2 to TRBJ2-7; 16 nucleotides agree with TRBD2. The CDR3 has 20 amino acids. V dropped 0 bases and J dropped 3; count of bases not matched to a gene: 11. Germline CDR1 and CDR2: SGHAT and FQNNGV. The CDR3: CASSLDLSGLAGGPIYEQYF. The CDR3 DNA reads TGTGCCAGCAGCTTAGACCTTTCGGGACTAGCGGGAGGGCCAATCTACGAGCAGTACTTC. Using reference TRBV11-2 and TRBJ2-7 for the parts outside the CDR3, the full variable domain is EAGVAQSPRYKIIEKRQSVAFWCNPISGHATLYWYQQILGQGPKLLIQFQNNGVVDDSQLPKDRFSAERLKGVDSTLKIQPAKLEDSAVYLCASSLDLSGLAGGPIYEQYFGPGTRLTVT.

The chain links TRBV5-1 to TRBJ2-7; D remains unclear. CDR3 length equals 15 residues. Germline V gene data show CDR1 as SGHRS and CDR2 as YFSETQ. V lost 0 bases and J lost 3, with 13 bases in between. CDR3 residues: CASSLVTEQYYEQYF. CDR3 bases: TGCGCCAGCAGCTTGGTCACAGAACAATACTACGAGCAGTACTTC.

The V call is TRBV4-1, the J call TRBJ2-1; D is unclear. V shed 4 bases and J shed 2 bases, with 15 bases lying between them. Germline CDR1 is MGHRA and CDR2 is YSYEKL. This CDR3 is built from 16 residues. CDR3 DNA: TGCGCCAGCAGCCCCGGGCCGGTCGGACCCTACAATGAGCAGTTCTTC. Protein product: CASSPGPVGPYNEQFF.

The rearrangement joins TRBV7-9 to TRBJ2-7; D assignment may be TRBD1 or TRBD2 (5 bases each). V was trimmed by 4 bases and J by 1 base, leaving 17 bases between them. The CDR3 consists of 16 residues. The germline V gene has CDR1 SEHNR and CDR2 FQNEAQ (reference sequence). CDR3 protein: CASSSPPLGVSYEQYF. The CDR3 DNA reads as TGTGCCAGCAGCTCCCCACCCTTGGGGGTATCCTACGAGCAGTACTTC.

The chain has TRBV29-1 and TRBJ2-5; TRBD2 is a possible D gene (6 bases). Trimming took off 5 bases at V and 5 bases at J, with 12 bases between the two ends. The CDR3 covers 12 residues. Germline V lookup: CDR1 SQVTM, CDR2 ANQGSEA. The CDR3 bases are TGCAGCGTTACGGGAGCCACGGAGACCCAGTACTTC. Its protein is CSVTGATETQYF.

V usage is TRBV7-8 and J usage is TRBJ2-3; no firm D call. Trimming stripped 2 bases from V and 1 base from J, with 4 bases between. This CDR3 region has 13 residues. Germline V lookup: CDR1 SGHVS, CDR2 FQNEAQ. The DNA of the CDR3 is TGTGCCAGCAGCTTAACTGGCACAGATACGCAGTATTTT. Translated, it gives CASSLTGTDTQYF.

The chain carries TRBV2 and TRBJ2-1, with D maybe TRBD1 (5 bases). Germline V lookup: CDR1 SNHLY, CDR2 FYNNEI. The V gene lost 4 bases and the J gene lost 8 bases, with 12 bases spanning the gap. The CDR3 totals 13 residues. The CDR3: CASSANSRDEQFF. The CDR3, as DNA: TGTGCCAGCAGTGCAAACAGCAGGGATGAGCAGTTCTTC.

In this sample, this clone turned up once. The chain couples TRBV28 to TRBJ2-1; 9 bases map to TRBD2. Germline V gene sequence: CDR1 MDHEN, CDR2 SYDVKM. Trimming cost V 3 bases and J 8 bases; bases outside gene matches: 8. The CDR3 covers 15 residues. The CDR3 DNA follows: TGTGCCAGCAGTTTTGGGGGTAGCGGGAGCTATGAGCAGTTCTTC. It encodes CASSFGGSGSYEQFF.

The genes are TRBV27 and TRBJ1-5, with unresolved D. This CDR3 region has 14 residues. CDR1 is MNHEY, CDR2 SMNVEV, per germline (reference sequence). V was pared by 3 bases and J by 4 bases, with 10 bases between. The CDR3 loop reads CASSFSRVNQPQHF. The CDR3 DNA is TGTGCCAGCAGTTTCTCACGTGTAAATCAGCCCCAGCATTTT.

V and J are TRBV2 and TRBJ2-7, with 8 bases fitting TRBD2. J gave up 2 bases and V 2 bases, and 5 bases lay outside the gene matches. This CDR3 region has 15 residues. Germline loops: CDR1 SNHLY, CDR2 FYNNEI. The CDR3 region has the DNA TGTGCCAGCAGTGAAAGGCTAGCGGGCCCCTACGAGCAGTACTTC. Its protein is CASSERLAGPYEQYF.

The gene calls are TRBV5-1 and TRBJ1-2; a possible D gene is TRBD1 (5 bases). Trimming left V 0 bases short and J 7 bases short, with 13 bases between. Germline CDR1 SGHRS, CDR2 YFSETQ. The CDR3 length is 14 residues. The CDR3 loop reads CASSLGERGRGYTF. The CDR3 DNA reads TGCGCCAGCAGCTTGGGGGAGAGGGGTCGTGGCTACACCTTC.

Remarks on this clone: Other DNA sequences in the sample encode the same CDR3. The chain recombines TRBV29-1 with TRBJ2-7; D possibly corresponds to TRBD1 (5 bases). V was pared by 7 bases and J by 0 bases, with 7 bases between. The CDR3 covers 11 residues. Germline V lookup: CDR1 SQVTM, CDR2 ANQGSEA. Written as DNA, the CDR3 is TGCAGCGGGACATCCTCCTACGAGCAGTACTTC. Encoded protein: CSGTSSYEQYF.